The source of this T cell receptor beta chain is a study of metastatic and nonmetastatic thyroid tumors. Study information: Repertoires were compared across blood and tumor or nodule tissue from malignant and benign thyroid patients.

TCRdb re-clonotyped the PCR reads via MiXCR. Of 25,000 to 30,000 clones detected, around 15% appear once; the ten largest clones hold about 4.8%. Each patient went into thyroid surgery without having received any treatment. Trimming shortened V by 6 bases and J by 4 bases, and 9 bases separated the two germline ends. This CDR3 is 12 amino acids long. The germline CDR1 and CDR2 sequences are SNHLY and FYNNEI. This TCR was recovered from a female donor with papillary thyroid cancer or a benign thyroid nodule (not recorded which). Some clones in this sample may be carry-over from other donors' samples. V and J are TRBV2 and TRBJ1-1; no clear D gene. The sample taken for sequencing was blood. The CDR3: CASRGYFTEAFF. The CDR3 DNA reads TGTGCCAGCAGGGGATACTTCACTGAAGCTTTCTTT.